The T cell receptor (beta chain) under discussion was sequenced for a study of T-cell memory formation after mild COVID-19 (dated by TCRdb to 2020 to 2023). Context from the whole study: Most TCR sequence clusters were specific to one of the two donors. T-cell clones expanding and contracting after mild COVID-19 in a couple of donors were tracked by longitudinal TCRalpha and TCRbeta repertoire sequencing. Two young, previously healthy adult volunteers made up the cohort, one male and one female.

Sequenced using an Illumina NovaSeq 6000. TCRalpha and TCRbeta cDNA libraries were built by 5'RACE with constant-segment primers, adding sample barcodes and unique molecular identifiers. Trizol reagent was used to extract RNA from every sample. Library amplification was performed in two PCR steps, and a second sample barcode and Illumina TruSeq adapters were introduced in the second step. Libraries were sequenced on an Illumina NovaSeq with 2 x 150 bp paired-end reads. As for the authors' bioinformatics: Demultiplexing of reads and collapsing into UMI-guided consensus sequences were performed with migec v1.2.7. With mixcr v2.1.11, UMI consensuses were aligned to TRA and TRB V and J templates and assembled into clonotypes. Clonotypes were classified as expanded or contracted when called significant by both edgeR and NoisET, with noise models trained on biological replicates. For edgeR calls, the thresholds were a false discovery rate-adjusted p below 0.01 and a log2 fold-change of 1. As an exploratory analysis of dynamics, max-normalized trajectories of the 1000 most abundant clonotypes were examined by PCA with hierarchical clustering. Separately sequenced CD4+ and CD8+ repertoires were used to assign a CD4 or CD8 phenotype to each responding clone. TCRdb reworked the public reads: Q25 trimming with fastp, MiXCR clone assembly, productive beta chains retained. Rows are combined by CDR3 protein, so each entry shows the most common genes and DNA. Here the V and J calls rest on TCRdb's processing, not on the authors' analysis. The sample table lists approximately 260,000 distinct CDR3 sequences, roughly 16% of them with a count of one. The leading ten clones occupy 20% to 25% of the sample.

For CDR1 and CDR2, the germline V gene (reference sequence) lists DFQATT and SNEGSKA. The CDR3 measures 14 amino acids from cysteine to phenylalanine. Only CDR3 DNA is held: 42 bases, read in frame from base 1. The junction carries 10 bases between V and J, which are trimmed by 0 bases and 4 bases respectively. In its sample, this clonotype was seen a few times. Its antigen remains undetermined. The record has no base qualities; no much larger clone is one base away. Findings and caveats that apply to the study as a whole: Contracting CD4+ clones were found mainly in CM and EM memory subsets, while CD8+ clones were enriched in EMRA. From day 15 to 85, contracting clones showed balanced CD4/CD8 phenotypes, whereas a second wave of clones that expanded from day 15 to 37 leaned towards CD4+. Whether the second-wave clones peaking on day 37 were SARS-CoV-2 specific was not confirmed. Some responding clones were detected in pre-infection memory, suggesting pre-existing cross-reactive memory T cells joined the SARS-CoV-2 response. Only a couple of mild cases were covered by the study, and larger cohorts that include severe cases with pre-infection samples were considered necessary.

Ficoll-Paque density gradient centrifugation was used to isolate PBMCs. The sequenced sample consisted of PBMCs or a T cell subset sorted from them (not recorded which). The chain employs TRBV20-1 and TRBJ1-5; possibly the D gene is TRBD1, per 5 matching bases. This sequence was found in a man between 18 and 35 years old who had mild COVID-19 (a few samples of this study predate the infection). The sample titles of this study are shuffled in the database, so cell type and time point are left out; the donor was told from shared clones. The CDR3 here reads CSARDGAENQPQHF. In nucleotides, the sequence is TGCAGTGCTAGAGACGGGGCAGAGAATCAGCCCCAGCATTTT.